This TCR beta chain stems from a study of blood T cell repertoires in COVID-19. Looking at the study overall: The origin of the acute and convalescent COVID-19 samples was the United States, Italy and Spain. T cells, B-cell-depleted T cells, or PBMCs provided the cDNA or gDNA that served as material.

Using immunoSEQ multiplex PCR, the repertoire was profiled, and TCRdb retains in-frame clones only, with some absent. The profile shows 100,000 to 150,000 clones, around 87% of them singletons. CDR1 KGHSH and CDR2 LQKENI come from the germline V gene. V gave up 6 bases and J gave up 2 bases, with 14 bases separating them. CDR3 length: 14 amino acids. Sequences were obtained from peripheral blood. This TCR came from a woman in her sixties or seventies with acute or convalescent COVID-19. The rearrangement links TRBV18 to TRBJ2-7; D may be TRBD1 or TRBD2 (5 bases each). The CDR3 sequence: CASSPGRTTYEQYF. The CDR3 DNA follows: TGTGCCAGCTCCCCAGGGAGAACCACCTACGAGCAGTACTTC.